Shown below are 14 T cell receptor beta chains from a single sample sequenced in a study of blood T cells in healthy people across ages. The second PCR ran about 6 to 11 cycles with a sample-barcoded 5' primer and J-beta primers. TCRdb redid the calling of the 5' RACE reads with MiXCR, one entry per CDR3 protein. The table lists roughly 800,000 distinct CDR3 sequences, roughly 64% of them singletons, with 22% in the top ten. The sequenced sample consisted of blood. These receptors were taken from a young man in good health.

Many counts were recorded for this clonotype. The chain uses TRBV6-5 and TRBJ2-6; no definite D call. The ends were cut back, 6 bases at V and 1 base at J, with 10 bases in the middle. The CDR3 runs to 15 residues. Germline CDR1 is MNHEY and CDR2 is SVGAGI. CDR3 region: CASSHVRSGANVLTF. The CDR3 DNA reads TGTGCCAGCAGCCACGTACGGTCTGGGGCCAACGTCCTGACTTTC.

The chain has TRBV9 and TRBJ1-1, with D maybe TRBD1 (5 bases). Germline V gene data show CDR1 as SGDLS and CDR2 as YYNGEE. V dropped 0 bases and J dropped 1 base, with 10 bases sitting between them. The CDR3 has 15 amino acids. The CDR3 sequence is CASSVVRGANTEAFF. CDR3 sequence (DNA): TGTGCCAGCAGCGTAGTAAGGGGCGCGAACACTGAAGCTTTCTTT.

J is TRBJ2-5 and V is TRBV7-2; 7 bases agree with TRBD1. Germline V gene sequence: CDR1 SGHTA, CDR2 FQGNSA. This CDR3 has 16 amino acids. Trimming removed 1 base from V and 5 bases from J; junction bases left unmatched: 10. CDR3 loop: CASSLVGQYMGETQYF. CDR3 nucleotide sequence: TGTGCCAGCAGCTTAGTGGGACAGTACATGGGGGAGACCCAGTACTTC.

This clonotype was counted between two and nine times. The chain has TRBV5-1 and TRBJ2-1; 11 positions match TRBD2. This CDR3 spans 17 amino acids. J was trimmed by 9 bases and V by 0 bases; bases with no gene match: 11. CDR1 is SGHRS, CDR2 YFSETQ, per germline. CDR3 in DNA: TGCGCCAGCAGCTTGGGTAATAGCGGGAGGGCCAACGGTGAGCAGTTCTTC. Translating gives CASSLGNSGRANGEQFF.

This clonotype qualifies as medium-sized. This chain uses TRBV7-2 with TRBJ2-7, with D perhaps being TRBD1 or TRBD2 (6 bases each). Germline V gene sequence: CDR1 SGHTA, CDR2 FQGNSA. The length of the CDR3 is 16 residues. V shed 4 bases and J shed 2 bases, with 18 bases lying between them. CDR3 sequence (DNA): TGTGCCAGCAGCTCAAAGGGGGGAGTCGCTACCTACGAGCAGTACTTC. Amino acid sequence: CASSSKGGVATYEQYF.

The chain is built from TRBV28 and TRBJ2-1; 9 bases line up with TRBD2. In germline, CDR1 is MDHEN, CDR2 SYDVKM. Losses at the gene ends were 4 bases for V and 8 bases for J; bases not matched to a gene: 9. The CDR3 has 15 amino acids. CDR3 sequence reads: CASSSPSGIGDEQFF. The CDR3 bases are TGTGCCAGCAGTTCCCCTAGCGGGATAGGCGATGAGCAGTTCTTC.

This chain connects TRBV29-1 to TRBJ1-2; D is unresolved. Germline assignment: CDR1 SQVTM and CDR2 ANQGSEA. CDR3 length: 12 residues. Trimming removed 5 bases from V and 3 bases from J, with 10 bases in between. Written as DNA, the CDR3 is TGCAGCGTTTGGGGAGCAGACTATGGCTACACCTTC. Its protein product is CSVWGADYGYTF.

The chain is built from TRBV6-5 and TRBJ2-7; possibly TRBD2 for D (6 bases). Trimming shortened V by 1 base and J by 7 bases, and 17 bases separated the two germline ends. CDR3 size: 15 residues. Per the germline V gene, CDR1 is MNHEY and CDR2 is SVGAGI. This CDR3 reads CASSYFPQDYNEQYF. The CDR3 coding sequence is TGTGCCAGCAGTTACTTTCCACAGGACTACAATGAGCAGTACTTC.

V is TRBV6-4 and J is TRBJ1-6; D call uncertain. V was cut by 0 bases and J by 10 bases, with 22 bases left in between. From germline, CDR1 is MRHNA and CDR2 SNTAGT. The CDR3 extends over 18 amino acids. The CDR3 DNA reads as TGTGCCAGCAGTGACTCGATTTTTGGGGTCTTATGGTGCTCACCCCTCCACTTT. It translates to CASSDSIFGVLWCSPLHF.

This clonotype has just a few counts. The V gene is TRBV18, the J gene TRBJ2-1; the match to TRBD1 covers 7 bases. CDR3 length: 14 residues. CDR1 and CDR2 (germline): KGHSH, LQKENI. Germline trimming cut 3 bases from V and 7 bases from J; bases unmatched to any gene: 6. The CDR3 DNA sequence: TGTGCCAGCTCACCGACAGGGAAGCGGAATGAGCAGTTCTTC. It codes for CASSPTGKRNEQFF.

The chain links TRBV7-2 to TRBJ2-6, with D tentatively TRBD2 (5 bases). The germline V and J ends were trimmed by 1 base and 0 bases, with 13 bases remaining between them. The CDR3 runs to 18 residues. Germline V gene data show CDR1 as SGHTA and CDR2 as FQGNSA. CDR3 bases: TGTGCCAGCAGCTTAGGGGCGGCGGGTGACTCTGGGGCCAACGTCCTGACTTTC. Its translation: CASSLGAAGDSGANVLTF.

The chain couples TRBV2 to TRBJ1-1, with 7 bases identical to TRBD1. The CDR3 extends over 15 amino acids. Germline V lookup: CDR1 SNHLY, CDR2 FYNNEI. V lost 4 bases and J lost 8; bases outside the gene matches: 13. The CDR3 coding sequence is TGTGCCAGCAGTGGATTGGAGACAGGGTACGCGGAAGCTTTCTTT. Protein product: CASSGLETGYAEAFF.

In this sample, this clonotype turned up a few times. This chain joins TRBV20-1 and TRBJ2-4; D uncertain. CDR3 length: 13 residues. Germline V gives CDR1 DFQATT, CDR2 SNEGSKA (reference sequence). With 3 bases removed from V and 11 bases from J, the gap between germline ends came to 17 bases. CDR3 loop: CSASPYERSVQYF. The CDR3 nucleotides read TGCAGTGCTAGCCCCTACGAGCGAAGCGTTCAGTACTTC.

This chain joins TRBV5-1 and TRBJ2-4, with a possible D match to TRBD1 (6 bases). CDR1 is SGHRS and CDR2 is YFSETQ in the germline V gene. Between the trimmed V and J ends, which lost 4 bases and 9 bases, there was a span of 17 bases. CDR3 length: 14 residues. The CDR3, as DNA: TGCGCCAGCAGCGTGTCACAGACAGGTAGCATTCAGTACTTC. The encoded protein is CASSVSQTGSIQYF.